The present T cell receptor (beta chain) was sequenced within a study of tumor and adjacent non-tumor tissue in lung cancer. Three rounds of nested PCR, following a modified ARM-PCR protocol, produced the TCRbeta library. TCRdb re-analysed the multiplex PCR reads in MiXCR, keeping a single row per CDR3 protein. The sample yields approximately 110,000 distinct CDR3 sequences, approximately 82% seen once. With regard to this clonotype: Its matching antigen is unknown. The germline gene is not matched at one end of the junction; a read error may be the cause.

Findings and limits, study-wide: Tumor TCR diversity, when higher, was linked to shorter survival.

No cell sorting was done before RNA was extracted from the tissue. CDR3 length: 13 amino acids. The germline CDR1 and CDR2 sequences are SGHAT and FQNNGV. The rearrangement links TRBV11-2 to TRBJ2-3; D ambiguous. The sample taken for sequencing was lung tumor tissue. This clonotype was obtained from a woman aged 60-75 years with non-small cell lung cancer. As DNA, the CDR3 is TGTGCCAGCAGCCGAAATTCCGTCAATAGGCAGTTTTTT. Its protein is CASSRNSVNRQFF.